This TCR beta chain was observed in a study of blood T cell repertoires in COVID-19. Germline loops: CDR1 MNHEY, CDR2 SMNVEV (reference sequence). V was cut by 4 bases and J by 2 bases, with 11 bases left in between. This CDR3 has 14 amino acids. Seattle patient enrollment occurred during active infection, with longitudinal follow-up thereafter. Profiled with immunoSEQ multiplex PCR; TCRdb holds only in-frame clones, not every one. Among about 150,000 clones listed, approximately 86% were seen once. The receptor's source is a man in his 60s with COVID-19, enrolled during active disease. Source material: peripheral blood. V is TRBV27 and J is TRBJ1-1, with D perhaps TRBD1 (5 bases). CDR3 DNA sequence: TGTGCCAGCAGTTCAAGGGGTTTCAACACTGAAGCTTTCTTT. Its translation is CASSSRGFNTEAFF.